This TCR beta chain originates from a study of blood T cell repertoires in COVID-19. About the study: The United States, Italy and Spain were the sources of the acute and convalescent COVID-19 samples. In each case, the material was cDNA or gDNA derived from T cells, B-cell-depleted T cells, or PBMCs.

As originally analysed: The authors estimated nucleated cell counts from reference gene primer amplification. Profiling relied on immunoSEQ multiplex PCR, and the TCRdb table lists in-frame clones only, not all of them. V and J calls and clone size come straight from that table; D and trimming were deduced from the DNA. The repertoire consists of under 150,000 clones, with about nine tenths occurring once and the leading ten covering 1.8%. The sequencing input was peripheral blood. The receptor's source is a human donor with active COVID-19. The donor label of this sample is uncertain.

The CDR3 nucleotides read TGTGCCTGGAGTCTAACGTATTCACCCCTCCACTTT. It codes for CAWSLTYSPLHF. This chain uses TRBV30 with TRBJ1-6, with D uncertain. CDR3 length: 12 amino acids. The germline CDR1 and CDR2 sequences are GTSNPN and SVGIG (reference sequence). V was cut by 2 bases and J by 8 bases, with 7 bases left in between.